This TCR beta chain came from a study of T cells after yellow fever vaccination. Study information: With SMART-Seq v4 Ultra Low Input, the fractions containing low cell numbers were prepared.

Broader study findings: Reappearance after the booster was observed for most primary-vaccination clones (around 95% CD4, about 85% CD8). A weaker secondary response peaked on day 5, the primary on day 15.

This clonotype has more than one count but fewer than ten. Its specificity is unknown. Germline values: CDR1 LGHNA, CDR2 YSLEER. The CDR3 is made up of 15 amino acids. Trimming shortened V by 0 bases and J by 2 bases, and 7 bases separated the two germline ends. UMIs and a universal primer site were added when TCR cDNA was made by 5'RACE template switching. TCRdb passed the 5' RACE reads through MiXCR, listing each CDR3 protein once. The sample contains some 300,000 distinct CDR3 sequences, under 9% of which appear only once. The sample in question was CD4+ T cells sorted from PBMCs, obtained 5 days after the yellow fever booster vaccination. V gene TRBV4-3 combines with J gene TRBJ2-2; D uncertain. The clonotype comes from a man aged 18 to 30 who received the YFV17D yellow fever vaccine. CDR3 in DNA: TGCGCCAGCAGCCAAGATCCCCCCAACACCGGGGAGCTGTTTTTT. Protein product: CASSQDPPNTGELFF.